The 16 T cell receptor beta chains reported below all come from one sample, sequenced in a study of blood T cell repertoires in COVID-19. Sequencing used immunoSEQ multiplex PCR; TCRdb keeps in-frame clones, though not all of them. The data show hundreds of thousands of clones, 86% seen once. The material sequenced was PBMCs or T cells enriched from blood (not recorded which). These receptors originate from a woman aged 30 to 39 who had been exposed to COVID-19.

This clone has only a few counts. The chain has TRBV27 and TRBJ2-7; TRBD2 agrees at 8 bases. The trim removed 2 bases at V and 1 base at J, leaving 13 bases unmatched. This CDR3 comprises 18 residues. Germline V gene data show CDR1 as MNHEY and CDR2 as SMNVEV (reference sequence). CDR3 DNA sequence: TGTGCCAGCAGTTTACCTACCCTTCTAGCGGGTCTTTCCTACGAGCAGTACTTC. Its protein is CASSLPTLLAGLSYEQYF.

The V gene is TRBV18, the J gene TRBJ2-7, with TRBD1 as a possible D gene (6 bases). Germline-derived CDR1 and CDR2 are KGHSH and LQKENI. CDR3 length: 14 amino acids. Trimming pared 6 bases from V and 0 bases from J, leaving 12 bases between. The DNA for the CDR3 is TGTGCCAGCTCCCCAACAGGGAGCTCCTACGAGCAGTACTTC. Its protein product is CASSPTGSSYEQYF.

This clone has a single count. Written as DNA, the CDR3 is TGTGCCAGCAGTGAAGGCTCCAATCGGGGCTACACCTTC. Translating gives CASSEGSNRGYTF. The J gene is TRBJ1-2, the V gene TRBV2; D not certain. The germline V and J ends were trimmed by 1 base and 8 bases, with 11 bases remaining between them. Looked up from germline, CDR1 is SNHLY and CDR2 is FYNNEI. The CDR3 contains 13 residues.

The V gene is TRBV19, the J gene TRBJ1-2; D possibly corresponds to TRBD1 (5 bases). V lost 5 bases, J lost 2 bases, and 12 bases lay in between. The CDR3 is made up of 14 amino acids. The germline CDR1 and CDR2 sequences are LNHDA and SQIVND (reference sequence). In DNA, the CDR3 is TGTGCCAGTAGTGCCCCGGACAAGAACTATGGCTACACCTTC. As protein: CASSAPDKNYGYTF.

The chain recombines TRBV28 with TRBJ2-7; D might be TRBD1 (6 bases). V was cut by 4 bases and J by 2 bases, with 12 bases left in between. This CDR3 region has 14 residues. The germline gives CDR1 MDHEN, CDR2 SYDVKM. DNA for the CDR3: TGTGCCAGCAGTTCAGGGGAAAGAACCTACGAGCAGTACTTC. This translates into CASSSGERTYEQYF.

This chain connects TRBV5-1 to TRBJ1-1, with D tentatively TRBD1 (6 bases). The CDR3 has 12 residues. CDR1 is SGHRS, CDR2 YFSETQ, per germline. Trimming shortened V by 8 bases and J by 2 bases, and 10 bases separated the two germline ends. The DNA for the CDR3 is TGCGCCAGTCGACAGGTCAACACTGAAGCTTTCTTT. As protein: CASRQVNTEAFF.

The chain is built from TRBV19 and TRBJ1-5; 7 nucleotides match TRBD1. The CDR3 length is 15 residues. CDR1 is LNHDA and CDR2 is SQIVND in the germline V gene (reference sequence). V lost 3 bases, J lost 3 bases, and 5 bases stayed unmatched. DNA for the CDR3: TGTGCCAGTAGTATGTCCCAGGGGGTCAATCAGCCCCAGCATTTT. It specifies CASSMSQGVNQPQHF. The entire variable domain, with the rest obtained from reference TRBV19 and TRBJ1-5, is as follows: DGGITQSPKYLFRKEGQNVTLSCEQNLNHDAMYWYRQDPGQGLRLIYYSQIVNDFQKGDIAEGYSVSREKKESFPLTVTSAQKNPTAFYLCASSMSQGVNQPQHFGDGTRLSIL.

The chain couples TRBV25-1 to TRBJ1-1; D remains unclear. This CDR3 has 14 residues. Looked up from germline, CDR1 is MGHDK and CDR2 is SYGVNS. With 1 base removed from V and 3 bases from J, the gap between germline ends came to 9 bases. As DNA, the CDR3 is TGTGCCAGCAGTGAATGGGCGTTGGACACTGAAGCTTTCTTT. Translating it yields CASSEWALDTEAFF.

The V call is TRBV2, the J call TRBJ2-1; 10 bases map to TRBD1. From germline, CDR1 is SNHLY and CDR2 FYNNEI. CDR3 size: 14 residues. The ends lost 5 bases at V and 13 bases at J; junction bases unmatched: 11. CDR3 amino acids: CASSHEDRGAPQFF. Here the CDR3 DNA reads TGTGCCAGCAGTCACGAGGACAGGGGGGCTCCCCAGTTCTTC.

The CDR3 region is CASSLGSDRSSSYNSPLHF. CDR3 bases: TGTGCCAGCAGCTTGGGGAGCGACAGGTCGAGCTCCTATAATTCACCCCTCCACTTT. The chain combines TRBV5-4 with TRBJ1-6, with D possibly being TRBD1 (6 bases). Between the trimmed V and J ends, which lost 0 bases and 0 bases, there was a span of 16 bases. Germline CDR1 reads SGHNT; CDR2 reads YYREEE (reference sequence). This CDR3 has 19 residues.

The V call is TRBV5-8, the J call TRBJ1-1; a possible D gene is TRBD1 (6 bases). The CDR3 contains 16 residues. The V gene's germline CDR1 is SGHTS and CDR2 YDEGEE. Trimming shortened V by 1 base and J by 7 bases, and 20 bases separated the two germline ends. CDR3 bases: TGTGCCAGCAGCTTGTGGGGGGGGCAGCATCCTCTTGAAGCTTTCTTT. Translation gives CASSLWGGQHPLEAFF.

The chain has TRBV5-1 and TRBJ2-2; weak D call: TRBD1 (5 bases). The germline V gene has CDR1 SGHRS and CDR2 YFSETQ. Trimming cost V 2 bases and J 0 bases, with 8 bases left between them. CDR3 length equals 15 residues. The CDR3 sequence is CASSLGHPNTGELFF. The DNA of the CDR3 is TGCGCCAGCAGCTTAGGACATCCGAACACCGGGGAGCTGTTTTTT. The variable domain in full, completed from reference TRBV5-1 and TRBJ2-2, reads KAGVTQTPRYLIKTRGQQVTLSCSPISGHRSVSWYQQTPGQGLQFLFEYFSETQRNKGNFPGRFSGRQFSNSRSEMNVSTLELGDSALYLCASSLGHPNTGELFFGEGSRLTVL.

CDR3 loop: CAWSIREGFLSAGNTIYF. In nucleotides, the CDR3 is TGTGCCTGGAGTATCCGGGAAGGGTTCCTTTCGGCTGGAAACACCATATATTTT. The gene calls are TRBV30 and TRBJ1-3, with D unclear. This CDR3 has 18 amino acids. CDR1 GTSNPN and CDR2 SVGIG come from the germline V gene (reference sequence). Trimming removed 2 bases at V and 2 bases at J, with 22 bases between.

CDR3 nucleotide sequence: TGTGCCAGTAGTATGGACACTGGGGCCAACGTCCTGACTTTC. It encodes CASSMDTGANVLTF. The chain has TRBV19 and TRBJ2-6, with D possibly being TRBD1 (5 bases). The germline gives CDR1 LNHDA, CDR2 SQIVND (reference sequence). The CDR3 contains 14 residues. Trimming left V 3 bases short and J 2 bases short, with 5 bases between.

The V gene is TRBV18, the J gene TRBJ1-1; 9 bases align to TRBD1. The V gene end was trimmed by 3 bases and the J gene end by 5 bases; junction bases not matched to a gene: 10. The CDR3 is 16 residues long. Germline-derived CDR1 and CDR2 are KGHSH and LQKENI. DNA of the CDR3: TGTGCCAGCTCACCCCGAACGGGACAGGGTAGGACTGAAGCTTTCTTT. It encodes CASSPRTGQGRTEAFF.

This chain links TRBV29-1 with TRBJ2-7; no definite D call. The CDR3 loop spans 13 amino acids. The V end was cut by 4 bases, the J end by 8 bases, with 18 bases between. Germline V gene data show CDR1 as SQVTM and CDR2 as ANQGSEA. The CDR3, as DNA: TGCAGCGTTGCCGCACTCTCTCCGTTCCAGCAGTACTTC. Its protein product is CSVAALSPFQQYF.